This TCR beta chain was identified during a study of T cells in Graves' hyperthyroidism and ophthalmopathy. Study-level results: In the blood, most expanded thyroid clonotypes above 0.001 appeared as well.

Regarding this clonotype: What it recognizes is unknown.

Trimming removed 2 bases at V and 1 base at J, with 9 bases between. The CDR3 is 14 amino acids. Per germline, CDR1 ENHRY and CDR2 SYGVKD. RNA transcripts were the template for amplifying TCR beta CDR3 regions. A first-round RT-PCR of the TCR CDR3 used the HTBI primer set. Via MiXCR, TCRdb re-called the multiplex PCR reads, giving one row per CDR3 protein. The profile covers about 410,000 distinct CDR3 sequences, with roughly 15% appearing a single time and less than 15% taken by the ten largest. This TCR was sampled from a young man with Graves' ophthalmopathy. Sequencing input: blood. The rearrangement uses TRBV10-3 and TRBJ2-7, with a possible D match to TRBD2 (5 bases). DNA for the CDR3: TGTGCCATCAGTGAGACGGGATATTCCTACGAGCAGTACTTC. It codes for CAISETGYSYEQYF.